These T cell receptor beta chains were read from a single sample in a study of blood T cells in healthy people across ages. TCRdb analysed the 5' RACE reads with MiXCR anew, one entry per CDR3 protein. This repertoire shows fewer than 800,000 distinct CDR3 sequences, approximately 21% found once; its top ten account for roughly 3.7%. Sequences were obtained from blood. These receptors originate from a man aged 65 to 85 in good health. Both conserved end residues are part of each CDR3. The D gene is left open where the match is weak. Clone size is shown for a subset of rows, as once, few, many or a class of expanded clone.

J gene: TRBJ1-1
D gene: -
clone size: -
V gene: TRBV20-1
CDR3 length: 16
CDR3 protein: CSARDRRTGGYTEAFF
CDR3 DNA: TGCAGTGCTAGAGATCGGCGAACAGGCGGGTACACTGAAGCTTTCTTT

J gene: TRBJ2-1
D gene: TRBD2
clone size: many
V gene: TRBV10-3
CDR3 length: 16
CDR3 protein: CAISESWGTTYNEQFF
CDR3 DNA: TGTGCCATCAGTGAGTCGTGGGGGACTACCTACAATGAGCAGTTCTTC

J gene: TRBJ2-3
D gene: -
clone size: many
V gene: TRBV3-1
CDR3 length: 11
CDR3 protein: CASRRGDTQYF
CDR3 DNA: TGTGCCAGCAGGCGGGGAGATACGCAGTATTTT

J gene: TRBJ2-1
D gene: TRBD2
clone size: -
V gene: TRBV20-1
CDR3 length: 15
CDR3 protein: CSAAGGMRSYNEQFF
CDR3 DNA: TGCAGCGCGGCGGGGGGGATGCGCTCCTACAATGAGCAGTTCTTC

J gene: TRBJ2-3
D gene: TRBD2
clone size: few
V gene: TRBV7-2
CDR3 length: 19
CDR3 protein: CASSLGTSGSGASTDTQYF
CDR3 DNA: TGTGCCAGCAGCCTTGGGACTAGCGGGAGCGGGGCTAGCACAGATACGCAGTATTTT

J gene: TRBJ1-2
D gene: -
clone size: -
V gene: TRBV9
CDR3 length: 14
CDR3 protein: CASSVGWDLDGYTF
CDR3 DNA: TGTGCCAGCAGCGTAGGCTGGGATCTTGATGGCTACACCTTC

J gene: TRBJ2-5
D gene: -
clone size: -
V gene: TRBV15
CDR3 length: 14
CDR3 protein: CATRQEGGKRTQYF
CDR3 DNA: TGTGCCACCCGACAAGAAGGCGGTAAAAGGACCCAGTACTTC

J gene: TRBJ2-5
D gene: TRBD2
clone size: -
V gene: TRBV4-3
CDR3 length: 15
CDR3 protein: CASSPYSGLGETRYF
CDR3 DNA: TGCGCCAGCAGCCCATATAGCGGGTTGGGGGAGACCCGGTACTTC

J gene: TRBJ1-4
D gene: -
clone size: few
V gene: TRBV6-5
CDR3 length: 14
CDR3 protein: CASSFHKTNEKLFF
CDR3 DNA: TGTGCCAGCAGTTTCCATAAAACTAATGAAAAACTGTTTTTT

J gene: TRBJ1-1
D gene: TRBD1
clone size: -
V gene: TRBV5-1
CDR3 length: 14
CDR3 protein: CASSWGTGNSEAFF
CDR3 DNA: TGCGCCAGCAGCTGGGGGACAGGTAACTCTGAAGCTTTCTTT

J gene: TRBJ2-5
D gene: -
clone size: many
V gene: TRBV4-1
CDR3 length: 13
CDR3 protein: CASSQVYAETQYF
CDR3 DNA: TGCGCCAGCAGCCAAGTTTACGCGGAGACCCAGTACTTC

J gene: TRBJ2-7
D gene: -
clone size: -
V gene: TRBV6-6
CDR3 length: 11
CDR3 protein: CTSSHSYEQYF
CDR3 DNA: TGTACCAGCAGTCACTCCTACGAGCAGTACTTC

J gene: TRBJ1-2
D gene: -
clone size: many
V gene: TRBV5-6
CDR3 length: 13
CDR3 protein: CASSLGQHYGYTF
CDR3 DNA: TGTGCCAGCAGCCTCGGACAGCACTATGGCTACACCTTC

J gene: TRBJ2-3
D gene: -
clone size: -
V gene: TRBV20-1
CDR3 length: 13
CDR3 protein: CSARAEGPDTQYF
CDR3 DNA: TGCAGTGCCAGGGCGGAGGGCCCAGATACGCAGTATTTT

J gene: TRBJ2-7
D gene: TRBD1
clone size: few
V gene: TRBV20-1
CDR3 length: 14
CDR3 protein: CSAGRTGVSCEQYF
CDR3 DNA: TGCAGTGCCGGGAGGACAGGGGTCTCCTGCGAGCAGTACTTC

J gene: TRBJ2-3
D gene: -
clone size: -
V gene: TRBV11-2
CDR3 length: 16
CDR3 protein: CASSLNGVIATDTQYF
CDR3 DNA: TGTGCCAGCAGCTTAAATGGAGTCATTGCCACAGATACGCAGTATTTT

J gene: TRBJ1-1
D gene: -
clone size: -
V gene: TRBV9
CDR3 length: 12
CDR3 protein: CASSVAGGEAFF
CDR3 DNA: TGTGCCAGCAGCGTAGCCGGGGGTGAAGCTTTCTTT

J gene: TRBJ1-2
D gene: -
clone size: -
V gene: TRBV29-1
CDR3 length: 15
CDR3 protein: CSVVKSFGDLYGYTF
CDR3 DNA: TGCAGCGTTGTGAAATCATTCGGTGACCTCTATGGCTACACCTTC

J gene: TRBJ2-3
D gene: -
clone size: few
V gene: TRBV20-1
CDR3 length: 15
CDR3 protein: CSARDRIPQFPTQYF
CDR3 DNA: TGCAGTGCTAGAGATCGTATCCCCCAATTTCCTACGCAGTATTTT

J gene: TRBJ2-5
D gene: -
clone size: -
V gene: TRBV2
CDR3 length: 12
CDR3 protein: CASRNIQETQYF
CDR3 DNA: TGTGCCAGCAGGAACATACAAGAGACCCAGTACTTC

J gene: TRBJ2-3
D gene: -
clone size: -
V gene: TRBV5-1
CDR3 length: 15
CDR3 protein: CASSLSQQGTDTQYF
CDR3 DNA: TGCGCCAGCAGCTTGTCTCAACAGGGCACAGATACGCAGTACTTT

J gene: TRBJ2-1
D gene: TRBD2
clone size: -
V gene: TRBV6-1
CDR3 length: 14
CDR3 protein: CASRGLAGSVEQFF
CDR3 DNA: TGTGCCAGCAGAGGACTAGCGGGATCGGTTGAGCAGTTCTTC

J gene: TRBJ2-3
D gene: -
clone size: -
V gene: TRBV5-6
CDR3 length: 13
CDR3 protein: CASSPIEEGTQYF
CDR3 DNA: TGTGCCAGCAGCCCAATCGAAGAGGGTACGCAGTATTTT

J gene: TRBJ1-1
D gene: TRBD1
clone size: few
V gene: TRBV29-1
CDR3 length: 12
CDR3 protein: CGVQMRTGKAFF
CDR3 DNA: TGCGGCGTGCAAATGAGGACAGGGAAAGCTTTCTTT

J gene: TRBJ2-4
D gene: -
clone size: -
V gene: TRBV2
CDR3 length: 13
CDR3 protein: CASSDGGANIQYF
CDR3 DNA: TGTGCCAGCAGTGATGGGGGGGCGAACATTCAGTACTTC

J gene: TRBJ2-7
D gene: TRBD2
clone size: few
V gene: TRBV19
CDR3 length: 14
CDR3 protein: CASSISGGPNEQYF
CDR3 DNA: TGTGCCAGTAGTATCTCGGGAGGGCCGAACGAGCAGTACTTC

J gene: TRBJ2-7
D gene: -
clone size: -
V gene: TRBV21-1
CDR3 length: 15
CDR3 protein: CASSKARRGIYEQYF
CDR3 DNA: TGTGCCAGCAGCAAAGCAAGGCGGGGAATCTACGAGCAGTACTTC

J gene: TRBJ1-5
D gene: -
clone size: -
V gene: TRBV6-2/TRBV6-3
CDR3 length: 15
CDR3 protein: CASSHSQGQGQPQHF
CDR3 DNA: TGTGCCAGCAGTCACTCACAGGGCCAGGGACAGCCCCAGCATTTT

J gene: TRBJ2-1
D gene: TRBD2
clone size: few
V gene: TRBV6-1
CDR3 length: 16
CDR3 protein: CASRSGLAGGVNEQFF
CDR3 DNA: TGTGCCAGCAGGTCGGGACTAGCGGGAGGTGTTAATGAGCAGTTCTTC